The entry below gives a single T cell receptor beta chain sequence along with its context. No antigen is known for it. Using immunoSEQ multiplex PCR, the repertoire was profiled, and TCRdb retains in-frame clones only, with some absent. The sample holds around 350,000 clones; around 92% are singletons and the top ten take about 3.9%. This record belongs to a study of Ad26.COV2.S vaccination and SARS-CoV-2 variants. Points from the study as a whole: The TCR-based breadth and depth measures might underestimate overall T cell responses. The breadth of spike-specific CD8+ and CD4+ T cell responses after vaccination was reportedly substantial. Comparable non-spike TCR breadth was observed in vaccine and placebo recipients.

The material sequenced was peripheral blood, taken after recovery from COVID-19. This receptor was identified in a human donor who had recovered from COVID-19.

The CDR3 bases are TGTGCCAGCAGCCGGGATGACACTGAAGCTTTCTTT. As protein: CASSRDDTEAFF. This rearrangement joins TRBV12-3 or TRBV12-4 to TRBJ1-1; D is undetermined. Trimming shortened V by 6 bases and J by 3 bases, and 8 bases separated the two germline ends. This CDR3 region has 12 residues.